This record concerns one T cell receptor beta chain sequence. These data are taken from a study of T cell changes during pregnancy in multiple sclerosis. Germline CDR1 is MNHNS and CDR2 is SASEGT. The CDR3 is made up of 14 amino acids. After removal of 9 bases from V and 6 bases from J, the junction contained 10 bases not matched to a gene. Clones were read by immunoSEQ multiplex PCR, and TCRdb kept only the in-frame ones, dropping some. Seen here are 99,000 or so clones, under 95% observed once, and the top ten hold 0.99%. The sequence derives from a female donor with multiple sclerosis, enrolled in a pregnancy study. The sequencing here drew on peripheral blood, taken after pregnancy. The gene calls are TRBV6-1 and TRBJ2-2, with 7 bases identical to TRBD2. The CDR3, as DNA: TGTGCCAGTGGAGTGCGGGGGACGGCCGGGGAGCTGTTTTTT. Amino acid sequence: CASGVRGTAGELFF.